Described below is a single TCR beta chain sequence and its context. As yet, its antigen is unknown. Germline V gene data show CDR1 as SEHNR and CDR2 as FQNEAQ (reference sequence). V lost 5 bases and J lost 6, with 13 bases in between. The CDR3 loop spans 13 amino acids. This entry is derived from a study of beta chain features in type 1 diabetes. In the study overall: Age, gender, cell numbers and subset yield matched between patients and controls.

cDNA synthesis used the whole RNA isolate, giving expressed TCRB sequences. Repertoires were generated with immunoSEQ multiplex PCR, while TCRdb's copy carries only in-frame clones and drops some. The sample records around 340,000 clones, about 18% being singletons. General study findings and limits: Short templates might get an advantage during PCR, and this would be equal in patients and controls.

The source of this sequence is a woman aged 18-29 years in good health. V gene TRBV7-9 combines with J gene TRBJ1-1; D unresolved. The sample taken for sequencing was naive CD4+ T cells from blood. The CDR3 spells CASSPEALAEAFF. CDR3 DNA: TGTGCCAGCAGCCCCGAAGCCTTGGCTGAAGCTTTCTTT.